This T cell receptor beta chain was obtained from a study of T-cell reconstitution after alpha-beta-depleted transplantation in children listed by TCRdb under 2016. About the full investigation: The study quantitatively tracked T-cell immune reconstitution after TCRalphabeta/CD19-depleted allogeneic hematopoietic cell transplantation in children using TCR repertoire profiling.

This clonotype has at least ten counts. What this receptor recognizes is not known. Within one base of it there is no much larger clone, and no base qualities were kept. To prepare the library, PCR was applied. Reads for this sample came from an Illumina HiSeq 2500. TCR library preparation used molecular barcoding, with unique molecular identifiers applied to normalize quantification of the TCRbeta repertoire. TCRdb itself trimmed the public reads at Q25 with fastp, ran MiXCR and retained productive beta chains. Rows matching on CDR3 protein sequence are summarized as one entry with the most common DNA and genes. The table for this sample lists about 230,000 distinct CDR3 sequences; 12% of them were counted only once. Of the sample, roughly 2.8% is held by the ten largest clones. From its cysteine to its phenylalanine, the CDR3 spans 11 amino acids. Of the read, only the CDR3 DNA is kept; its 33 bases are in frame from base 1. CDR1 ENHRY and CDR2 SYGVKD are derived from the germline V gene. V was cut back by 3 bases and J by 12 bases, leaving a gap of 12 bases between them.

The material was PBMCs from the stem cell graft donor, obtained from the stem cell graft. This TCR derives from a human donor who donated a stem cell graft to a child with acute lymphoblastic leukemia. Recombination linked TRBV10-3 to TRBJ2-7; no confident D gene assignment can be made. The DNA sequence is as follows: TGTGCCATCAGTGATCAAACGGAACCGTACTTC. Translated, it gives CAISDQTEPYF.